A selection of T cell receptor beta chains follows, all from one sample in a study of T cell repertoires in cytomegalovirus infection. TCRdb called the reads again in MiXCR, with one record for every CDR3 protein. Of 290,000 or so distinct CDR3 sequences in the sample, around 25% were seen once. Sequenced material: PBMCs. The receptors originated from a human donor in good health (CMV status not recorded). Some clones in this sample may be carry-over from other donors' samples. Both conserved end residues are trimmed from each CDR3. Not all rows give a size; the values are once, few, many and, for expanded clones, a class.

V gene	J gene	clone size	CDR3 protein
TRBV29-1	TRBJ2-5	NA	SVNPRTGGVETQY
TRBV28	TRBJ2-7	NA	ASVRGSYEQY
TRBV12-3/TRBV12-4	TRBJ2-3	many	ASSPGQDDTQY
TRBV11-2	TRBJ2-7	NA	ASSWTGGSYEQY
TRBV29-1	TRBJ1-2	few	SGSTGNYGYT
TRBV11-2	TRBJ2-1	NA	ASSLRLAGDYNEQF
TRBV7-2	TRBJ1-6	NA	ASSLGQLYSPLH
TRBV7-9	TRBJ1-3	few	ASSFRGESGNTIY
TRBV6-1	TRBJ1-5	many	ASSEQGGFQPQH
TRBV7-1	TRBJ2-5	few	ASSPGVVQETQY
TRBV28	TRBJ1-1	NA	ASEGAANTEAF
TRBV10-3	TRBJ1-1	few	AISDMNTEAF
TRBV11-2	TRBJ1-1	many	ASSLVGRANTEAF
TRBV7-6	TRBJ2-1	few	ASSFDGTYNEQF
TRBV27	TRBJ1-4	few	ASRPIQDYWEKLF
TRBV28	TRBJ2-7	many	ASSDPRGPRSSYEQY
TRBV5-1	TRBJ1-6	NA	ASSLTDNSPLH
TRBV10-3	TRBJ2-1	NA	AIGSGRAEEQF
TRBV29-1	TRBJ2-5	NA	SHKETAQTQY
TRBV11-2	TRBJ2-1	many	ASSLGWLAIEQF
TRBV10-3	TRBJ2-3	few	AIQPGGTDTQY
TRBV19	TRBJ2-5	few	ASTREGQETQY
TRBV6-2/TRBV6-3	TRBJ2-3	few	ASSRGGLGTDTQY
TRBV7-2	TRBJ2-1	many	ASSLGSPPYNEQF
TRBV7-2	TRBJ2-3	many	ASSSPLGLAGGGSTDTQY
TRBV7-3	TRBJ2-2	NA	ASSVSPGELF
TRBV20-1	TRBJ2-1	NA	SARDSGRFNNEQF
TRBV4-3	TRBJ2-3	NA	ASSHDPGPGDTQY
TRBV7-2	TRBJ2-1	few	ASSYLRTTPNEQF
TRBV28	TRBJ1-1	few	ASSQDPMNTEAF
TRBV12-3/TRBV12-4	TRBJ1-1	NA	ASSSRRTEAF
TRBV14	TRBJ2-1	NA	ASRYGLFGEQF
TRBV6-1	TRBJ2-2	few	ASSDRMNTGELF
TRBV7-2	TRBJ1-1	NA	ASSLVSANTEAF
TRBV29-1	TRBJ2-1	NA	SVGMTSGRAGEQF
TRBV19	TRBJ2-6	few	ASREAGRPTSGANVLT
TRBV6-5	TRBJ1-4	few	ASTQRGWGDEKLF
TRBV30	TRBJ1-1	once	AWRRNTEAF
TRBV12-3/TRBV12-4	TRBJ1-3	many	ASSYDHRGFGIY
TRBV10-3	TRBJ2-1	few	AISDLSGREYNEQF
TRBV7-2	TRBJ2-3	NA	ASSRNRDTQY
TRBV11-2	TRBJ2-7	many	ASSLVAGAPREQY
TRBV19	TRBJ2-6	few	ASTNTGGANVLT
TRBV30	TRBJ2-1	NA	AWSGQGMGEQF
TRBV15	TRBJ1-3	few	ATSRDLVGASGNTIY
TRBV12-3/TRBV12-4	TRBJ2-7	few	ASSSRGEQY
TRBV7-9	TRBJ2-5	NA	ASSSSAHQGTQY
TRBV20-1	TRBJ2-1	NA	SETGLASYNEQF
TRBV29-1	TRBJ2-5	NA	SARTGFETQY
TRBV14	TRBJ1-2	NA	ASSRDRGIANYGYT
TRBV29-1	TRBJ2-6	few	SVDPSGANVLT
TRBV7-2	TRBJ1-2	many	ASSLVYGRDGYT
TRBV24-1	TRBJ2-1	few	ATSDAPSGRANEQF
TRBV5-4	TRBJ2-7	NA	ASSLSHYEQY
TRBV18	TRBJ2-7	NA	ASSPTDRDNEQY
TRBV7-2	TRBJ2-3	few	ATSLGVGADTQY
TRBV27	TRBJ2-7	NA	ASSPTRAGGPY